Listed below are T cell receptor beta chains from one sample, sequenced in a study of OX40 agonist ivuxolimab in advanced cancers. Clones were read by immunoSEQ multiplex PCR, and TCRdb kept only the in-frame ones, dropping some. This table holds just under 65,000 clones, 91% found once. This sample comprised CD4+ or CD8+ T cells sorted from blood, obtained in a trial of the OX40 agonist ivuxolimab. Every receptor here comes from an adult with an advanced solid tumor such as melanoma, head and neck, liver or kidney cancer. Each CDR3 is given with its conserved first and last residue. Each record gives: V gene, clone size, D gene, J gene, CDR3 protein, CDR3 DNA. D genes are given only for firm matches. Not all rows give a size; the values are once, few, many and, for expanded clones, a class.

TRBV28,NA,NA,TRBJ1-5,CASSSVADYRQPQHF,TGTGCCAGCAGCTCTGTGGCGGATTATCGACAGCCCCAGCATTTT
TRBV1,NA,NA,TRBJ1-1,CTSSQFDRSLNTEAFF,TGCACCAGCAGCCAATTCGACAGATCCCTGAACACTGAAGCTTTCTTT
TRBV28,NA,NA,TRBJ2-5,CASSPDFSRVVTQYF,TGTGCCAGCAGCCCCGACTTCTCACGGGTGGTTACCCAGTACTTC
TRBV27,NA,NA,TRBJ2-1,CASRGPYNEQFF,TGTGCCAGCAGGGGACCCTACAATGAGCAGTTCTTC
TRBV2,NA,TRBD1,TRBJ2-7,CASSEGQGALYEQYF,TGTGCCAGCAGTGAAGGACAGGGGGCTCTCTACGAGCAGTACTTC
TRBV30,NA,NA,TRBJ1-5,CAWSAGVNQPQHF,TGTGCCTGGAGTGCTGGGGTCAATCAGCCCCAGCATTTT
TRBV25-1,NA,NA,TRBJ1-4,CASSLNQPRGEKLFF,TGTGCCAGCAGTCTCAACCAGCCCAGGGGTGAAAAACTGTTTTTT
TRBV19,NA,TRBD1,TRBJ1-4,CASRTGQGPREKLFF,TGTGCCAGTAGAACGGGACAGGGGCCACGGGAAAAACTGTTTTTT
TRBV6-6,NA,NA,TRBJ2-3,CASSYNPGLHGDTQYF,TGTGCCAGCAGTTACAACCCGGGACTCCACGGAGATACGCAGTATTTT
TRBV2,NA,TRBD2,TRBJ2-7,CASRLGGLAGRSEQYF,TGTGCCAGCAGGCTAGGGGGACTAGCGGGACGGAGCGAGCAGTACTTC
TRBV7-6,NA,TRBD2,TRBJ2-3,CASSPLLAGVADTQYF,TGTGCCAGCAGCCCCCTCCTAGCGGGAGTGGCAGATACGCAGTATTTT
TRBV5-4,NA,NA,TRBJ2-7,CASSLPVGQGVYEQYF,TGTGCCAGCAGCTTGCCGGTGGGGCAGGGAGTCTACGAGCAGTACTTC
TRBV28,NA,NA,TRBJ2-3,CASSLNSLTDTQYF,TGTGCCAGCAGTTTGAACAGCTTAACAGATACGCAGTATTTT
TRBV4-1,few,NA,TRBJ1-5,CASSQVLTNQPQHF,TGCGCCAGCAGCCAAGTATTGACCAATCAGCCCCAGCATTTT
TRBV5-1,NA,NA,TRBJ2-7,CASSLSVYEQYF,TGCGCCAGCAGCTTGTCAGTATACGAGCAGTACTTC
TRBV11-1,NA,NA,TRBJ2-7,CASSLASRRYEQYF,TGTGCCAGCAGCTTAGCCTCGAGGCGGTACGAGCAGTACTTC
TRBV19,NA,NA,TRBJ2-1,CASSIWGTTSGDEQFF,TGTGCCAGTAGTATATGGGGGACAACCTCGGGGGATGAGCAGTTCTTC
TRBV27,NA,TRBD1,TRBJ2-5,CASTPPWGQGETQYF,TGTGCCAGCACCCCGCCCTGGGGACAGGGGGAGACCCAGTACTTC
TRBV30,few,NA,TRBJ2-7,CAWSLSHEQYF,TGTGCCTGGAGTTTAAGCCACGAGCAGTACTTC
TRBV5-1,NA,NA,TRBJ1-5,CASSLDGDSNQPQHF,TGCGCCAGCAGCCTCGACGGAGATAGCAATCAGCCCCAGCATTTT
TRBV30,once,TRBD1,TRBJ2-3,CAWRGQGTDTQYF,TGTGCCTGGAGGGGACAGGGCACAGATACGCAGTATTTT
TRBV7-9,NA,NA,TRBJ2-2,CASSLGRQNTGELFF,TGTGCCAGCAGCTTGGGGCGGCAGAACACCGGGGAGCTGTTTTTT
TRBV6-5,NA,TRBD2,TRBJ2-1,CASSLAEGWNEQFF,TGTGCCAGCAGTCTAGCGGAGGGGTGGAATGAGCAGTTCTTC
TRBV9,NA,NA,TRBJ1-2,CASSAQGANYGYTF,TGTGCCAGCAGCGCACAGGGAGCTAACTATGGCTACACCTTC
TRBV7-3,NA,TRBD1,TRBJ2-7,CASSPGQGASEQYF,TGTGCCAGCAGTCCGGGACAGGGGGCGTCCGAGCAGTACTTC
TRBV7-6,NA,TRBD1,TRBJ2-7,CASSLGQGTYEQYF,TGTGCCAGCAGCTTAGGACAGGGCACCTACGAGCAGTACTTC